These 14 T cell receptor beta chains were sequenced from one sample in a study of blood T cell repertoires in COVID-19. Produced via immunoSEQ multiplex PCR; TCRdb's table is partial and in-frame only. The data show tens of thousands of clones, roughly 90% seen once. Sequencing input: peripheral blood. The receptors derive from a human donor in a cohort sampled during active COVID-19.

The chain joins TRBV19 to TRBJ2-2; D not resolved. The germline V gene encodes CDR1 LNHDA and CDR2 SQIVND (reference sequence). Trimming took 9 bases from V and 6 from J, leaving 11 bases between them. The CDR3 covers 12 residues. CDR3 loop: CASRPVPGELFF. For the CDR3, the DNA is TGTGCCAGCAGGCCCGTTCCCGGGGAGCTGTTTTTT.

The chain joins TRBV6-5 to TRBJ1-2; weak D call: TRBD1 (6 bases). Trimming left V 0 bases short and J 4 bases short, with 12 bases between. From germline, CDR1 is MNHEY and CDR2 SVGAGI. The CDR3 is 15 amino acids. CDR3: CASSYSDGGPYGYTF. The DNA for the CDR3 is TGTGCCAGCAGTTACTCCGACGGGGGGCCCTATGGCTACACCTTC.

The chain combines TRBV5-1 with TRBJ1-2; D is undetermined. The V gene's germline CDR1 is SGHRS and CDR2 YFSETQ. This CDR3 comprises 13 residues. V shed 0 bases and J shed 2 bases, with 5 bases lying between them. CDR3 loop: CASSLGGNYGYTF. CDR3 DNA: TGCGCCAGCAGCTTGGGAGGGAACTATGGCTACACCTTC.

This clone was counted once. The chain combines TRBV7-2 with TRBJ2-5; 9 nucleotides line up with TRBD2. The CDR3 is made up of 19 amino acids. The germline V gene has CDR1 SGHTA and CDR2 FQGNSA. V shed 1 base and J 5 bases; nucleotides not matched to a gene: 17. CDR3 amino acids: CASSLVPRGAGGPRETQYF. Here the CDR3 DNA reads TGTGCCAGCAGCTTAGTACCCAGGGGAGCGGGGGGCCCGCGGGAGACCCAGTACTTC. The full variable domain, completed using reference TRBV7-2 and TRBJ2-5, is GAGVSQSPSNKVTEKGKDVELRCDPISGHTALYWYRQSLGQGLEFLIYFQGNSAPDKSGLPSDRFSAERTGGSVSTLTIQRTQQEDSAVYLCASSLVPRGAGGPRETQYFGPGTRLLVL.

The genes are TRBV9 and TRBJ2-7; no definite D call. CDR1 is SGDLS and CDR2 is YYNGEE in the germline V gene. CDR3 size: 14 residues. Trimming took 4 bases from V and 6 from J, leaving 17 bases between them. The CDR3 DNA reads TGTGCCAGCAGCCCGGCGATCCGGAGCATCGAGCAGTACTTC. This codes for CASSPAIRSIEQYF. Drawing the rest from reference TRBV9 and TRBJ2-7, the complete variable domain is DSGVTQTPKHLITATGQRVTLRCSPRSGDLSVYWYQQSLDQGLQFLIQYYNGEERAKGNILERFSAQQFPDLHSELNLSSLELGDSALYFCASSPAIRSIEQYFGPGTRLTVT.

This sequence joins TRBV10-3 and TRBJ1-2, with 9 bases fitting TRBD1. From germline, CDR1 is ENHRY and CDR2 SYGVKD. The CDR3 covers 14 residues. The V segment lost 9 bases and the J segment 2 bases; nucleotides outside the gene matches: 7. This CDR3 reads CAMVPGQGNYGYTF. For the CDR3, the DNA is TGTGCCATGGTTCCGGGACAGGGAAACTATGGCTACACCTTC.

This chain links TRBV3-1 (or the pseudogene TRBV3-2) with TRBJ2-7; TRBD2 aligns across 8 bases. The V segment lost 7 bases and the J segment 4 bases; nucleotides outside the gene matches: 6. The CDR3 is 13 residues long. Germline lookup yields CDR1 LGHDT and CDR2 YNNKEL (reference sequence). CDR3 protein: CASTGGERYEQYF. CDR3 DNA: TGTGCCAGCACCGGGGGGGAGAGATACGAGCAGTACTTC.

The V gene is TRBV3-1 (or the pseudogene TRBV3-2), the J gene TRBJ2-5, with a weak D call TRBD1 (6 bases). The CDR3 totals 14 residues. The V end was cut by 4 bases, the J end by 2 bases, with 11 bases between. CDR1 is LGHDT, CDR2 YNNKEL, per germline (reference sequence). CDR3 DNA: TGTGCCAGCAGCCTTAGGACAGTTCAAGAGACCCAGTACTTC. Amino acids: CASSLRTVQETQYF.

This clone was counted a single time. The V call is TRBV19, the J call TRBJ2-3, with 15 bases matching TRBD2. CDR1 LNHDA and CDR2 SQIVND come from the germline V gene (reference sequence). This CDR3 region has 15 residues. The trim removed 5 bases at V and 5 bases at J, leaving 2 bases unmatched. CDR3: CASSGTSGGLDTQYF. The CDR3 bases are TGTGCCAGTAGTGGGACTAGCGGGGGGCTAGATACGCAGTATTTT.

The V gene is TRBV11-2, the J gene TRBJ2-3, with 13 bases fitting TRBD2. This CDR3 is 16 amino acids long. Losses at the gene ends were 5 bases for V and 2 bases for J; bases not matched to a gene: 4. CDR1 and CDR2 (germline): SGHAT, FQNNGV. The CDR3 DNA sequence: TGTGCCAGCAGCGTGGGACTAGCGGGGCACACAGATACGCAGTATTTT. Protein product: CASSVGLAGHTDTQYF. The full variable domain, in which reference TRBV11-2 and TRBJ2-3 provide the parts outside the CDR3, is EAGVAQSPRYKIIEKRQSVAFWCNPISGHATLYWYQQILGQGPKLLIQFQNNGVVDDSQLPKDRFSAERLKGVDSTLKIQPAKLEDSAVYLCASSVGLAGHTDTQYFGPGTRLTVL.

V gene TRBV10-1 combines with J gene TRBJ1-5; D not resolved. V gave up 5 bases and J gave up 0 bases, with 5 bases separating them. The CDR3 has 13 residues. Germline V gene lookup returns CDR1 WNHNN and CDR2 SYGVQD (reference sequence). The CDR3 sequence: CASSPGSNQPQHF. The CDR3 DNA reads as TGCGCCAGCAGTCCGGGTAGCAATCAGCCCCAGCATTTT.

This clone showed up just once. This chain uses TRBV5-1 with TRBJ2-5; D may be TRBD2 (7 bases). CDR1 is SGHRS and CDR2 is YFSETQ in the germline V gene. Trimming shortened V by 0 bases and J by 9 bases, and 18 bases separated the two germline ends. The length of the CDR3 is 15 residues. CDR3 in amino acids: CASSLEGGPSMPQYF. The CDR3 coding sequence is TGCGCCAGCAGCTTGGAGGGGGGGCCCTCAATGCCCCAGTACTTC.

V is TRBV7-2 and J is TRBJ2-5, with a weak D call TRBD1 (5 bases). This CDR3 comprises 15 residues. The V and J ends lost 5 bases and 5 bases respectively, with 18 bases between them. The germline gives CDR1 SGHTA, CDR2 FQGNSA. The CDR3 DNA reads as TGTGCCAGCAGCCCAGTTGGGGCCGGGTGGGAGACCCAGTACTTC. This sequence encodes CASSPVGAGWETQYF.

This clone came up once. J is TRBJ1-2 and V is TRBV9; tentative D call: TRBD1 (5 bases). The CDR3 runs to 15 residues. V lost 3 bases and J 1 base, leaving 13 bases between the germline ends. In germline, CDR1 is SGDLS, CDR2 YYNGEE. The CDR3 loop reads CASSETWGGNYGYTF. DNA of the CDR3: TGTGCCAGCAGCGAAACGTGGGGGGGTAACTATGGCTACACCTTC.